These 14 T cell receptor beta chains share one sample of origin, sequenced in a study of blood T cell repertoires in COVID-19. The data were produced by immunoSEQ multiplex PCR, yet TCRdb's version contains in-frame clones alone and is incomplete. The table includes approximately 500,000 clones, roughly 88% detected once. The sequenced sample was PBMCs or T cells enriched from blood (not recorded which). Receptors originate from a woman between 40 and 50 years old who had recovered from COVID-19.

The chain carries TRBV4-2 and TRBJ2-3; TRBD2 aligns across 7 bases. This CDR3 has 15 residues. With V trimmed by 3 bases and J by 2 bases, 5 bases remained unmatched. Germline CDR1 is LGHNA and CDR2 is YNFKEQ. The CDR3 bases are TGTGCCAGCAGCCAGACTAGCATCCCCACAGATACGCAGTATTTT. Translated: CASSQTSIPTDTQYF.

The chain is built from TRBV7-2 and TRBJ1-5, with TRBD1 matching over 7 bases. The CDR3 covers 13 residues. CDR1 and CDR2 (germline): SGHTA, FQGNSA. V shed 5 bases and J 6 bases; nucleotides not matched to a gene: 4. CDR3 protein: CASSGTGVQPQHF. CDR3 DNA: TGTGCCAGCAGCGGTACAGGGGTTCAGCCCCAGCATTTT. Using reference TRBV7-2 and TRBJ1-5 for the parts outside the CDR3, the full variable domain is GAGVSQSPSNKVTEKGKDVELRCDPISGHTALYWYRQSLGQGLEFLIYFQGNSAPDKSGLPSDRFSAERTGGSVSTLTIQRTQQEDSAVYLCASSGTGVQPQHFGDGTRLSIL.

The chain carries TRBV5-1 and TRBJ2-6; D is perhaps TRBD2 (5 bases). Germline V lookup: CDR1 SGHRS, CDR2 YFSETQ. The CDR3 has 20 amino acids. Trimming removed 2 bases from V and 0 bases from J, with 21 bases in between. The DNA of the CDR3 is TGCGCCAGCAGCTTTGCTACGAAGAGGGTACCCCCCTCTGGGGCCAACGTCCTGACTTTC. It translates to CASSFATKRVPPSGANVLTF.

The chain employs TRBV13 and TRBJ1-1, with D hard to call. The ends were cut back, 1 base at V and 4 bases at J, with 4 bases in the middle. The CDR3 loop spans 12 amino acids. Germline V CDR1 and CDR2: PRHDT, FYEKMQ (reference sequence). Written as DNA, the CDR3 is TGTGCCAGCAGCTTAGCATCCACTGAAGCTTTCTTT. Translating gives CASSLASTEAFF. Filled out from reference TRBV13 and TRBJ1-1, the complete variable domain reads AAGVIQSPRHLIKEKRETATLKCYPIPRHDTVYWYQQGPGQDPQFLISFYEKMQSDKGSIPDRFSAQQFSDYHSELNMSSLELGDSALYFCASSLASTEAFFGQGTRLTVV.

The chain recombines TRBV19 with TRBJ2-3; no definite D call. The CDR3 sequence is 16 residues long. In germline, CDR1 is LNHDA, CDR2 SQIVND (reference sequence). Trimming took 4 bases from V and 0 from J, leaving 14 bases between them. The CDR3 nucleotides read TGTGCCAGTAGTAGAGACCTACTCGGTAGCACAGATACGCAGTATTTT. It translates to CASSRDLLGSTDTQYF. Using reference TRBV19 and TRBJ2-3 for the parts outside the CDR3, the full variable domain is DGGITQSPKYLFRKEGQNVTLSCEQNLNHDAMYWYRQDPGQGLRLIYYSQIVNDFQKGDIAEGYSVSREKKESFPLTVTSAQKNPTAFYLCASSRDLLGSTDTQYFGPGTRLTVL.

The chain couples TRBV7-2 to TRBJ1-5; TRBD1 might be the D (6 bases). Germline assignment: CDR1 SGHTA and CDR2 FQGNSA. V was trimmed by 6 bases and J by 4 bases, leaving 13 bases between them. The CDR3 runs 14 residues. Here the CDR3 DNA reads TGTGCCAGCAGAATAGGACAGATAAATCAGCCCCAGCATTTT. Translated: CASRIGQINQPQHF.

The chain employs TRBV20-1 and TRBJ1-2; tentatively, D is TRBD1 (6 bases). The CDR3 has 17 residues. The germline V gene has CDR1 DFQATT and CDR2 SNEGSKA (reference sequence). V lost 3 bases to trimming and J lost 1 base, with 21 bases between them. CDR3: CSASSGTPGNLNYGYTF. The CDR3 nucleotides read TGCAGTGCTAGTTCCGGGACACCAGGAAACCTTAACTATGGCTACACCTTC.

The chain joins TRBV18 to TRBJ2-1; D is perhaps TRBD1 (6 bases). V was cut by 4 bases and J by 3 bases, with 10 bases left in between. The germline CDR1 and CDR2 sequences are KGHSH and LQKENI. The CDR3 has 14 residues. The CDR3 sequence: CASSLSQGYNEQFF. The CDR3 DNA reads as TGTGCCAGCTCACTATCACAGGGCTACAATGAGCAGTTCTTC.

The genes are TRBV15 and TRBJ2-7; the match to TRBD1 covers 7 bases. From germline, CDR1 is LNHNV and CDR2 YYDKDF (reference sequence). The CDR3 is 15 residues long. J gave up 4 bases and V 5 bases, and 11 bases lay outside the gene matches. This chain's CDR3 is CATSFRQGFGYEQYF. DNA for the CDR3: TGTGCCACCAGCTTCCGACAGGGATTCGGATACGAGCAGTACTTC. Full variable domain (rest looked up from reference TRBV15 and TRBJ2-7): DAMVIQNPRYQVTQFGKPVTLSCSQTLNHNVMYWYQQKSSQAPKLLFHYYDKDFNNEADTPDNFQSRRPNTSFCFLDIRSPGLGDTAMYLCATSFRQGFGYEQYFGPGTRLTVT.

The rearrangement uses TRBV5-1 and TRBJ1-3; TRBD1 matches at 10 bases. After removal of 3 bases from V and 0 bases from J, the junction contained 9 bases not matched to a gene. The length of the CDR3 is 18 residues. Germline assignment: CDR1 SGHRS and CDR2 YFSETQ. The CDR3 spells CASSSPGDRGLSGNTIYF. The CDR3 DNA is TGCGCCAGCAGCTCACCAGGGGACAGGGGCCTCTCTGGAAACACCATATATTTT.

This clone was counted once. J is TRBJ1-5 and V is TRBV27; TRBD1 agrees at 8 bases. CDR1 is MNHEY, CDR2 SMNVEV, per germline (reference sequence). This CDR3 is 14 amino acids long. The junction had 11 bases not matched to a gene; V was cut back by 10 bases and J by 6 bases. DNA for the CDR3: TGTGCCACCAAAAGGACAGGGACAGGTCAGCCCCAGCATTTT. Translation: CATKRTGTGQPQHF.

The V and J genes are TRBV5-6 and TRBJ1-3, with D unclear. Germline values: CDR1 SGHDT, CDR2 YYEEEE. The germline V and J ends were trimmed by 2 bases and 0 bases, with 9 bases remaining between them. This CDR3 region has 15 residues. CDR3 nucleotides: TGTGCCAGCAGCTTCAACCGGGACTCTGGAAACACCATATATTTT. The encoded protein is CASSFNRDSGNTIYF. The full variable domain, with the rest looked up from reference TRBV5-6 and TRBJ1-3, is DAGVTQSPTHLIKTRGQQVTLRCSPKSGHDTVSWYQQALGQGPQFIFQYYEEEERQRGNFPDRFSGHQFPNYSSELNVNALLLGDSALYLCASSFNRDSGNTIYFGEGSWLTVV.

The chain is built from TRBV10-3 and TRBJ1-6; D might be TRBD1 (5 bases). V was cut by 0 bases and J by 8 bases, with 8 bases left in between. The CDR3 is 14 amino acids. Germline values: CDR1 ENHRY, CDR2 SYGVKD. The CDR3 DNA sequence: TGTGCCATCAGTGAGTCGGGAGGGGATTCACCCCTCCACTTT. It specifies CAISESGGDSPLHF.

The chain joins TRBV27 to TRBJ2-2, with TRBD1 matching over 8 bases. V trimming: 3 bases; J trimming: 6 bases; junction bases outside the gene matches: 9. Germline CDR1 reads MNHEY; CDR2 reads SMNVEV (reference sequence). The CDR3 covers 16 residues. For the CDR3, the DNA is TGTGCCAGCAGTTTTTCGCAGGGGGCTGGACCCGGGGAGCTGTTTTTT. It yields the protein CASSFSQGAGPGELFF.